The 5 T cell receptor beta chains below were found in one sample sequenced in a study of blood T cell repertoires in COVID-19. TCRdb keeps only in-frame clones here, not all; method: immunoSEQ multiplex PCR. The data show under 250,000 clones, about 80% seen once. The source material was PBMCs or T cells enriched from blood (not recorded which). These receptors were obtained from a woman aged 45-65 years who had been exposed to COVID-19.

The J gene is TRBJ2-1, the V gene TRBV30, with D possibly being TRBD2 (6 bases). The CDR3 spans 14 residues. Germline CDR1 is GTSNPN and CDR2 is SVGIG (reference sequence). V dropped 0 bases and J dropped 1 base, with 7 bases sitting between them. The CDR3 protein is CAWSVRESYNEQFF. The CDR3 DNA reads as TGTGCCTGGAGTGTCCGGGAGTCCTACAATGAGCAGTTCTTC.

The chain is built from TRBV4-3 and TRBJ1-1; D uncertain. The CDR3 extends over 14 amino acids. V lost 1 base, J lost 4 bases, and 10 bases lay in between. Germline CDR1 LGHNA, CDR2 YSLEER. CDR3 DNA sequence: TGCGCCAGCAGCCAAGGGAAAGCGGGCACTGAAGCTTTCTTT. This encodes CASSQGKAGTEAFF.

This chain links TRBV9 with TRBJ1-2; 7 positions agree with TRBD1. This CDR3 has 13 residues. Trimming cost V 3 bases and J 6 bases; bases outside gene matches: 5. Germline lookup yields CDR1 SGDLS and CDR2 YYNGEE. The CDR3 loop is CASSAQGWDGYTF. The DNA of the CDR3 is TGTGCCAGCAGCGCACAGGGGTGGGATGGCTACACCTTC.

The J gene is TRBJ1-2, the V gene TRBV23-1, with D possibly TRBD1 on 6 matching bases. TRBV23-1 is an ORF, and what it does is uncertain. Deletions cut 2 bases from V and 0 bases from J, with 13 bases between. The CDR3 is made up of 16 amino acids. CDR3: CASSQKGESPNYGYTF. The CDR3, as DNA: TGCGCCAGCAGTCAAAAGGGGGAATCACCTAACTATGGCTACACCTTC.

CDR3 sequence reads: CASSSYLGAVNNEQFF. The CDR3 DNA is TGTGCCAGCAGCTCGTATCTAGGGGCCGTAAACAATGAGCAGTTCTTC. V gene TRBV5-8 combines with J gene TRBJ2-1; D may be TRBD1 (5 bases). Trimming stripped 3 bases from V and 5 bases from J, with 18 bases between. Per the germline V gene, CDR1 is SGHTS and CDR2 is YDEGEE. CDR3 length: 16 amino acids. The full variable domain, its missing parts supplied by reference TRBV5-8 and TRBJ2-1, is EAGVTQSPTHLIKTRGQQATLRCSPISGHTSVYWYQQALGLGLQFLLWYDEGEERNRGNFPPRFSGRQFPNYSSELNVNALELEDSALYLCASSSYLGAVNNEQFFGPGTRLTVL.